Listed here are 28 T cell receptor beta chains from one sample, sequenced in a study of blood T cell repertoires in COVID-19. Profiling relied on immunoSEQ multiplex PCR, and the TCRdb table lists in-frame clones only, not all of them. The data contain over 600,000 clones, more than 80% of them seen just once; the ten biggest clones take up approximately 0.25%. Sequencing was carried out using peripheral blood. The source of these receptors is a young woman with acute or convalescent COVID-19.

V gene TRBV18 combines with J gene TRBJ1-5; D unclear. The CDR3 has 11 amino acids. Trimming removed 9 bases from V and 0 bases from J, with 3 bases in between. Germline V gene data show CDR1 as KGHSH and CDR2 as LQKENI. CDR3 loop: CASYSNQPQHF. CDR3 coding DNA: TGTGCCAGTTATAGCAATCAGCCCCAGCATTTT. Full variable domain (rest looked up from reference TRBV18 and TRBJ1-5): NAGVMQNPRHLVRRRGQEARLRCSPMKGHSHVYWYRQLPEEGLKFMVYLQKENIIDESGMPKERFSAEFPKEGPSILRIQQVVRGDSAAYFCASYSNQPQHFGDGTRLSIL.

The J gene is TRBJ2-5, the V gene TRBV11-1; 8 bases line up with TRBD1. The CDR3 length is 15 residues. Germline loops: CDR1 SGHAT, CDR2 FQDESV (reference sequence). The trim removed 5 bases at V and 3 bases at J, leaving 8 bases unmatched. The CDR3 spells CASSRQGKEEETQYF. The DNA for the CDR3 is TGTGCCAGCAGCCGACAGGGGAAGGAGGAAGAGACCCAGTACTTC.

On this clone: The sample has other DNA sequences that encode this CDR3 too. V is TRBV25-1 and J is TRBJ1-1; 9 nucleotides align to TRBD1. The V and J ends lost 3 bases and 2 bases, in that order; junction bases with no gene match: 1. The CDR3 runs 14 residues. CDR1 is MGHDK, CDR2 SYGVNS, per germline. The CDR3 loop is CASSEDRGNTEAFF. The CDR3 region has the DNA TGTGCCAGCAGTGAGGACAGGGGTAACACTGAAGCTTTCTTT.

The J gene is TRBJ2-7, the V gene TRBV27, with 9 bases that match TRBD1. V dropped 6 bases and J dropped 2; count of bases not matched to a gene: 11. Germline lookup yields CDR1 MNHEY and CDR2 SMNVEV (reference sequence). The CDR3 has 16 amino acids. CDR3 nucleotides: TGTGCCAGCAGCCCTATTCCCGGGACAGGGCCCTACGAGCAGTACTTC. It yields the protein CASSPIPGTGPYEQYF.

The V and J genes are TRBV11-2 and TRBJ2-1; tentative D call: TRBD2 (7 bases). Germline V gene lookup returns CDR1 SGHAT and CDR2 FQNNGV. This CDR3 is 14 amino acids long. V was cut by 8 bases and J by 6 bases, with 17 bases left in between. Written as DNA, the CDR3 is TGTGCCAGCGTGGGGGGGGCTCTCTTCAATGAGCAGTTCTTC. As protein: CASVGGALFNEQFF.

This chain joins TRBV5-6 and TRBJ2-1; D possibly corresponds to TRBD1 (7 bases). The length of the CDR3 is 17 residues. V lost 4 bases and J lost 0, with 17 bases in between. In germline, CDR1 is SGHDT, CDR2 YYEEEE. The DNA for the CDR3 is TGTGCCAGCAGCGGAGGGACAGTACGAAACTCCTACAATGAGCAGTTCTTC. It is translated as CASSGGTVRNSYNEQFF.

The J gene is TRBJ2-7, the V gene TRBV29-1, with 10 bases that match TRBD1. The CDR3 runs to 14 residues. Unmatched junction bases numbered 7, after V lost 5 bases and J lost 3 bases. Germline values: CDR1 SQVTM, CDR2 ANQGSEA. In DNA, the CDR3 is TGCAGCGTTCTACGGACAGGGGGGAACTACGAGCAGTACTTC. It yields the protein CSVLRTGGNYEQYF.

V and J are TRBV21-1 and TRBJ1-2; TRBD1 was called by the table and not checked on the DNA. TRBV21-1 is a pseudogene segment. The CDR3 contains 16 residues. CDR3 bases: TGTGCCAGCAGCAAAGTCCCCCGATGGGGGCGGTCTGGCTACACCTTC. As protein: CASSKVPRWGRSGYTF.

The rearrangement joins TRBV30 to TRBJ1-4; TRBD1 matches 12 bases. V gave up 0 bases and J gave up 7 bases; unmatched junction bases: 3. CDR3 size: 15 residues. Germline V lookup: CDR1 GTSNPN, CDR2 SVGIG (reference sequence). The DNA of the CDR3 is TGTGCCTGGAGTGTCCAGGGACAGGGGGCTGAAAAACTGTTTTTT. Its translation: CAWSVQGQGAEKLFF.

The rearrangement uses TRBV5-4 and TRBJ1-1; no clear D. With 10 bases removed from V and 5 bases from J, the gap between germline ends came to 12 bases. This CDR3 is 11 amino acids long. Germline lookup yields CDR1 SGHNT and CDR2 YYREEE (reference sequence). CDR3 DNA sequence: TGTGCCGCGCGATCAGGAACTGAAGCTTTCTTT. Translating it yields CAARSGTEAFF.

The V gene is TRBV25-1, the J gene TRBJ2-7; no reliable D call. The ends were cut back, 4 bases at V and 3 bases at J, with 4 bases in the middle. Germline V gives CDR1 MGHDK, CDR2 SYGVNS. The CDR3 has 11 residues. The CDR3 nucleotides are TGTGCCAGCAGTGGACTCTACGAGCAGTACTTC. It encodes CASSGLYEQYF.

The sample holds one count of this clone. This sequence joins TRBV30 and TRBJ2-7, with 7 nucleotides matching TRBD2. V lost 0 bases, J lost 2 bases, and 7 bases stayed unmatched. Germline CDR1 and CDR2: GTSNPN and SVGIG (reference sequence). The CDR3 contains 15 residues. Written as DNA, the CDR3 is TGTGCCTGGAGTGTAACCGCGGGGGAACCCTACGAGCAGTACTTC. Translating gives CAWSVTAGEPYEQYF.

The rearrangement joins TRBV7-3 to TRBJ1-1; 12 bases map to TRBD1. V shed 1 base and J 2 bases; nucleotides not matched to a gene: 8. The CDR3 is made up of 18 amino acids. Germline assignment: CDR1 SGHTA and CDR2 FQGTGA. The DNA of the CDR3 is TGTGCCAGCAGCTTAAGAGGGACAGGGGGCGCGGTAAACACTGAAGCTTTCTTT. Translating gives CASSLRGTGGAVNTEAFF.

This sequence joins TRBV5-1 and TRBJ1-6; no definite D call. Per the germline V gene, CDR1 is SGHRS and CDR2 is YFSETQ. This CDR3 comprises 17 residues. Trimming cost V 0 bases and J 0 bases, with 10 bases left between them. This chain's CDR3 is CASSLASRSSYNSPLHF. The CDR3 bases are TGCGCCAGCAGCTTGGCCTCCCGTAGCTCCTATAATTCACCCCTCCACTTT.

There are a few counts of this clone. The rearrangement links TRBV19 to TRBJ1-5; 12 bases are shared with TRBD1. The CDR3 is made up of 15 amino acids. CDR1 and CDR2 from the germline V gene are LNHDA and SQIVND (reference sequence). Trimming cost V 3 bases and J 5 bases; bases outside gene matches: 2. CDR3: CASSIGDRGHQPQHF. Written as DNA, the CDR3 is TGTGCCAGTAGTATTGGGGACAGGGGGCATCAGCCCCAGCATTTT.

The chain recombines TRBV5-1 with TRBJ1-2; no definite D call. Germline CDR1 and CDR2: SGHRS and YFSETQ. CDR3 size: 14 residues. V shed 3 bases and J shed 5 bases, with 14 bases lying between them. This chain's CDR3 is CASSSYREHYGYTF. CDR3 bases: TGCGCCAGCAGCTCCTACCGGGAGCATTATGGCTACACCTTC.

The rearrangement uses TRBV25-1 and TRBJ2-7; 9 bases map to TRBD1. Germline-derived CDR1 and CDR2 are MGHDK and SYGVNS. V was pared by 3 bases and J by 4 bases, with 16 bases of the junction left unmatched. The CDR3 contains 18 residues. CDR3 residues: CASSEFPLRDRERYEQYF. The CDR3 nucleotides are TGTGCCAGCAGTGAGTTTCCCCTCCGGGACAGGGAGCGATACGAGCAGTACTTC.

The V gene is TRBV6-5, the J gene TRBJ2-1; 9 bases match TRBD2. In germline, CDR1 is MNHEY, CDR2 SVGAGI. Losses at the gene ends were 6 bases for V and 9 bases for J; bases not matched to a gene: 12. The CDR3 is 15 amino acids. CDR3 nucleotides: TGTGCCAGCAGCCGCGGGGGGGCCAGTATGGTTGAGCAGTTCTTC. This sequence encodes CASSRGGASMVEQFF.

The genes are TRBV3-1 (or the pseudogene TRBV3-2) and TRBJ1-1; D unresolved. CDR1 is LGHDT and CDR2 is YNNKEL in the germline V gene (reference sequence). The ends were cut back, 4 bases at V and 6 bases at J, with 15 bases in the middle. The CDR3 is 14 residues long. CDR3 amino acids: CASSPREVKAEAFF. In DNA form, the CDR3 reads TGTGCCAGCAGCCCAAGAGAGGTGAAGGCTGAAGCTTTCTTT.

The chain is built from TRBV6-5 and TRBJ2-1, with D perhaps TRBD1 (6 bases). Trimming cost V 6 bases and J 9 bases, with 12 bases left between them. Germline loops: CDR1 MNHEY, CDR2 SVGAGI. The CDR3 covers 12 residues. CDR3 nucleotide sequence: TGTGCCAGCAGACCCCAGGGGTCTGAGCAGTTCTTC. Protein product: CASRPQGSEQFF.

J is TRBJ1-1 and V is TRBV2, with TRBD1 identical over 9 bases. Germline trimming cut 6 bases from V and 5 bases from J; bases unmatched to any gene: 13. Germline V gives CDR1 SNHLY, CDR2 FYNNEI. The CDR3 contains 16 residues. The CDR3 spells CASRAPGQGLETEAFF. For the CDR3, the DNA is TGTGCCAGCAGGGCACCGGGACAGGGATTGGAGACTGAAGCTTTCTTT.

The rearrangement links TRBV27 to TRBJ1-2; D unclear. From germline, CDR1 is MNHEY and CDR2 SMNVEV (reference sequence). The V end lost 2 bases, the J end lost 4 bases, and 11 bases lay between the germline ends. This CDR3 has 14 residues. CDR3 DNA: TGTGCCAGCAGTTTACGGGAGTCGAGCTATGGCTACACCTTC. Its protein is CASSLRESSYGYTF.

In DNA form, the CDR3 reads TGTGCCAGCTCACCACAGGGCCGGGAGCAGCCCCAGCATTTT. It is translated as CASSPQGREQPQHF. The V call is TRBV18, the J call TRBJ1-5, with unresolved D. Trimming stripped 1 base from V and 7 bases from J, with 11 bases between. Germline CDR1 is KGHSH and CDR2 is LQKENI. The CDR3 runs 14 residues.

This clone was seen only a few times. The chain couples TRBV30 to TRBJ2-7; 8 positions match TRBD2. Germline trimming cut 2 bases from V and 1 base from J; bases unmatched to any gene: 4. The CDR3 runs to 14 residues. Germline CDR1 GTSNPN, CDR2 SVGIG (reference sequence). The CDR3 loop reads CAWSTGGASYEQYF. In DNA, the CDR3 is TGTGCCTGGAGTACCGGGGGGGCTTCCTACGAGCAGTACTTC.

CDR3 in DNA: TGTGCCAGCAGCACCATACAGGGGGCGGTGAACACTGAAGCTTTCTTT. The encoded protein is CASSTIQGAVNTEAFF. The V call is TRBV5-6, the J call TRBJ1-1, with TRBD1 matching 9 bases. Germline V gives CDR1 SGHDT, CDR2 YYEEEE. J lost 0 bases, V lost 4 bases, and 7 bases had no gene match. CDR3 length: 16 residues.

This chain connects TRBV5-1 to TRBJ1-1; D is possibly TRBD1 (6 bases). V was clipped by 0 bases and J by 5 bases, with 17 bases between them. Germline loops: CDR1 SGHRS, CDR2 YFSETQ. The CDR3 has 16 residues. The CDR3 region is CASSLASVRRGTEAFF. DNA of the CDR3: TGCGCCAGCAGCTTGGCCTCGGTCAGAAGGGGGACTGAAGCTTTCTTT.

CDR3 DNA sequence: TGTGCCAGCAGTTACTTCGATCAGCCCCAGCATTTT. It translates to CASSYFDQPQHF. V is TRBV6-2 or TRBV6-3 and J is TRBJ1-5; D ambiguous. Germline-derived CDR1 and CDR2 are MNHEY and SVGEGT. The V end lost 1 base, the J end lost 5 bases, and 3 bases lay between the germline ends. The CDR3 has 12 amino acids.

The chain joins TRBV5-6 to TRBJ1-3; 7 positions match TRBD1. Germline V lookup: CDR1 SGHDT, CDR2 YYEEEE. V dropped 4 bases and J dropped 0; count of bases not matched to a gene: 13. This CDR3 has 18 residues. The CDR3 nucleotides read TGTGCCAGCAGCATGTCCGGGACAGCCATTTTCTCTGGAAACACCATATATTTT. It codes for CASSMSGTAIFSGNTIYF.